The clone carrying this TCR beta chain was observed at least ten times. TCR beta CDR3 sequences were amplified from RNA transcripts. The TCR CDR3 was amplified in a first-round RT-PCR using the HTBI primer set. TCRdb called the multiplex PCR reads again in MiXCR, with one record for every CDR3 protein. The sample carries some 50,000 distinct CDR3 sequences, under 50% recorded once. The sample belongs to a study of T cells in Graves' hyperthyroidism and ophthalmopathy. Germline lookup yields CDR1 DFQATT and CDR2 SNEGSKA (reference sequence). The V end was cut by 2 bases, the J end by 0 bases, with 14 bases between. The CDR3 covers 15 residues. A NOSPECS grade of at least 4, a Clinical Activity Score of at least 3 and duration under 3 months were recorded in ophthalmopathy patients.

Input material: blood. The TCR comes from a woman aged 45-65 years with Graves' ophthalmopathy. The chain links TRBV20-1 to TRBJ2-7; no clear D. The CDR3 DNA reads TGCAGTGCTAGATGGGCCTCGAAGAGCTCCTACGAGCAGTACTTC. This encodes CSARWASKSSYEQYF.